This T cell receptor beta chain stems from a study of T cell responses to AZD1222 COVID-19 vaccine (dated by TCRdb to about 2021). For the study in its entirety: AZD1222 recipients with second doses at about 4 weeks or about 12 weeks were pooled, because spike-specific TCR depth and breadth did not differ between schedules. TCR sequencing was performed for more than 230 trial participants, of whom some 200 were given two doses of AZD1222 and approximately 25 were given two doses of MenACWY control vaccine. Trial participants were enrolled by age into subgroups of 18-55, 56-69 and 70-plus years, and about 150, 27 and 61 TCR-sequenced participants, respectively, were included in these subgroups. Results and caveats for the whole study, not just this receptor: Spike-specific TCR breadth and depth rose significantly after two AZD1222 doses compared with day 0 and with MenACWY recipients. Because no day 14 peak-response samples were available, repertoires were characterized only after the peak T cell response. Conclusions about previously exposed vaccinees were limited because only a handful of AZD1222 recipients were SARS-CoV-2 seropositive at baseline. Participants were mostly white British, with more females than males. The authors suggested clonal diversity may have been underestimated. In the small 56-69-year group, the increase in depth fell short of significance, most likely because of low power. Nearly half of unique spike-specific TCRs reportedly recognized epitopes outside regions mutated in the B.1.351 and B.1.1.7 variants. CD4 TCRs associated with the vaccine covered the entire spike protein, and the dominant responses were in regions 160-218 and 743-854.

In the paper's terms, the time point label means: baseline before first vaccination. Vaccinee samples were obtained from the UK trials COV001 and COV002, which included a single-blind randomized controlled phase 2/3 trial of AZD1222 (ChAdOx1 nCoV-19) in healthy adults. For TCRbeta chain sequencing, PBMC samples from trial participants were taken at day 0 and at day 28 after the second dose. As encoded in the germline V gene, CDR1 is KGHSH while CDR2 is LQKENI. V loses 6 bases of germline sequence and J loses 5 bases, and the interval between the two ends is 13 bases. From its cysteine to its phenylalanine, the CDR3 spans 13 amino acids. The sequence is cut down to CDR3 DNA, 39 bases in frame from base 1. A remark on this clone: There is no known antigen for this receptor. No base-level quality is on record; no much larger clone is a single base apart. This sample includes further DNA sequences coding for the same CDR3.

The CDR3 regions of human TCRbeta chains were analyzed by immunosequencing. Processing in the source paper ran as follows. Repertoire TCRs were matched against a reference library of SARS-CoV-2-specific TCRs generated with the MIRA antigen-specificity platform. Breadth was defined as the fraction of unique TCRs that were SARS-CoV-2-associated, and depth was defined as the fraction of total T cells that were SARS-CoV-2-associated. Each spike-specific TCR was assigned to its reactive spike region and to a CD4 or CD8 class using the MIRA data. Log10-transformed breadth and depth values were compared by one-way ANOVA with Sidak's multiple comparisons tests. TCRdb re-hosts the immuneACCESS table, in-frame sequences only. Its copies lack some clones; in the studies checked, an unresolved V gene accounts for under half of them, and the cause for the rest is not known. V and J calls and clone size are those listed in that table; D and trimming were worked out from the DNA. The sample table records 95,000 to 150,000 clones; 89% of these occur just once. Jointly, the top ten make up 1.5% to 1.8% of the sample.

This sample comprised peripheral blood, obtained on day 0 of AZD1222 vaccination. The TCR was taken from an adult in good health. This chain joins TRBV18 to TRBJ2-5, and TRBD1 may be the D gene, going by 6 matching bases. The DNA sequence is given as TGTGCCAGCTCGCCAGGGGCCCAGGAGACCCAGTACTTC. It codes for CASSPGAQETQYF. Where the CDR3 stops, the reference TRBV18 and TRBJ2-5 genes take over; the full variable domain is NAGVMQNPRHLVRRRGQEARLRCSPMKGHSHVYWYRQLPEEGLKFMVYLQKENIIDESGMPKERFSAEFPKEGPSILRIQQVVRGDSAAYFCASSPGAQETQYFGPGTRLLVL.